This T cell receptor (beta chain) was documented in a study of T cells after yellow fever vaccination. Study-wide results and caveats: A small proportion of clonotypes was detected in both the CD4 and CD8 compartments.

Remarks on this clonotype: As yet, its antigen is unknown.

The junction had 6 bases not matched to a gene; V was cut back by 6 bases and J by 10 bases. The V gene's germline CDR1 is MRHNA and CDR2 SNTAGT. The CDR3 sequence is 14 residues long. The study made its TCR cDNA through 5'RACE template switching. That step introduced a universal primer site along with UMIs. TCRdb re-analysed the 5' RACE reads in MiXCR, keeping a single row per CDR3 protein. The data contain some 320,000 distinct CDR3 sequences, more than 8.5% of them singletons. This rearrangement joins TRBV6-4 to TRBJ2-1; 13 bases map to TRBD2. This TCR was sampled from a man younger than 35 who received the YFV17D yellow fever vaccine. The source was PBMCs, collected on the day of the first yellow fever vaccination. The CDR3 region is CASRRLAGGDEQFF. CDR3 in DNA: TGTGCCAGCAGGCGACTAGCGGGGGGTGACGAGCAGTTCTTC.